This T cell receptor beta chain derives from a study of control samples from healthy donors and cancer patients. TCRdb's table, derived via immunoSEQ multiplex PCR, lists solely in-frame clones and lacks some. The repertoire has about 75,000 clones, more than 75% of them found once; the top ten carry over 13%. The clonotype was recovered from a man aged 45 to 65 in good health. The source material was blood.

The CDR3 protein is CASSQDGASPYNEQFF. In DNA, the CDR3 is TGCGCCAGCAGCCAAGACGGGGCTAGCCCCTACAATGAGCAGTTCTTC. The rearrangement joins TRBV4-3 to TRBJ2-1, with D perhaps assigned TRBD1 or TRBD2 (5 bases each). Germline V CDR1 and CDR2: LGHNA, YSLEER. There are 16 residues in the CDR3. The V end was cut by 0 bases, the J end by 2 bases, with 11 bases between.